This record concerns one T cell receptor (beta chain) sequence. Its antigen is undetermined. In germline, CDR1 is KGHSH, CDR2 LQKENI. This CDR3 region has 12 residues. Trimming pared 10 bases from V and 2 bases from J, leaving 10 bases between. This entry belongs to a study of OX40 agonist ivuxolimab in advanced cancers. For the study at large: A male proportion of under 90% was recorded, with mean age around 60 years and range roughly 23 to 79.

Some clones are missing from TCRdb's copy, which holds only in-frame ones; the method was immunoSEQ multiplex PCR. Altogether about 26,000 clones are present, roughly 80% being singletons, with the ten largest covering over 11%. Study findings and constraints: Some of the lowest clonal expansion was seen in partial responders at 0.1-3.0 mg/kg. Clonal expansion was seen in CD4+ and CD8+ blood T cells by week 6 at 0.1 to 3.0 mg/kg.

The receptor was derived from an adult with an advanced solid tumor such as melanoma, head and neck, liver or kidney cancer. The sample in question was CD4+ or CD8+ T cells sorted from blood, obtained in a trial of the OX40 agonist ivuxolimab. The chain combines TRBV18 with TRBJ2-3; D call uncertain. Here the CDR3 DNA reads TGTGCCAATAGGGCAGACACAGATACGCAGTATTTT. Its translation: CANRADTDTQYF.